This T cell receptor (beta chain) emerged from a study of shared clonotypes between healthy human individuals. This CDR3 comprises 10 residues. Trimming took 5 bases from V and 6 from J, leaving 5 bases between them. The germline V gene encodes CDR1 SQVTM and CDR2 ANQGSEA. Here immunoSEQ multiplex PCR was the method, and the copy in TCRdb shows in-frame clones only, minus some. The sample yields about 2.1 million clones, about 92% seen once. In its sample, this clone was seen a few times. Other DNA sequences from this sample encode an identical CDR3 as well. Positively selected for CCR7, the CD45RO-negative cells used as naive CD8 cells excluded terminally differentiated effector memory CD45RA+ cells.

The chain recombines TRBV29-1 with TRBJ2-1; D unresolved. The source is a man between 18 and 35 years old in good health. Some clones in this sample may be carry-over from other donors' samples. The sequencing input was naive CD8+ T cells from PBMCs. The CDR3 reads CSVTSNEQFF. The DNA of the CDR3 is TGCAGCGTTACCAGCAATGAGCAGTTCTTC.